These 3 T cell receptor beta chains were all obtained from the same sample, sequenced in a study of blood T cell repertoires in COVID-19. The protocol was immunoSEQ multiplex PCR, while the TCRdb copy is restricted to in-frame clones and leaves out a portion. The data contain 95,000 to 110,000 clones, approximately 80% of them seen just once; the ten biggest clones take up more than 4.5%. The sequencing input was peripheral blood. Every receptor here comes from a man aged 55 to 70 with acute or convalescent COVID-19.

The chain is built from TRBV6-5 and TRBJ1-5, with 8 positions matching TRBD1. The CDR3 is 15 amino acids. From germline, CDR1 is MNHEY and CDR2 SVGAGI. The trim removed 0 bases at V and 7 bases at J, leaving 5 bases unmatched. The CDR3 DNA sequence: TGTGCCAGCAGTTACTCGGGGACAGGAGAACAGCCCCAGCATTTT. As protein: CASSYSGTGEQPQHF.

The CDR3 sequence is CASTRRGPYEQYF. CDR3 DNA sequence: TGTGCCAGCACGCGCAGGGGGCCCTACGAGCAGTACTTC. This rearrangement joins TRBV6-5 to TRBJ2-7, with 8 bases aligning to TRBD1. Losses at the gene ends were 7 bases for V and 2 bases for J; bases not matched to a gene: 4. CDR1 is MNHEY and CDR2 is SVGAGI in the germline V gene. This CDR3 contains 13 residues.

With regard to this clone: The same CDR3 also results from other DNA sequences found in this sample. The CDR3: CASSPDRGGYGYTF. The CDR3 DNA reads TGTGCCAGCTCACCGGACAGGGGGGGCTATGGCTACACCTTC. The chain uses TRBV18 and TRBJ1-2; 10 bases are shared with TRBD1. Germline CDR1 and CDR2: KGHSH and LQKENI. V was clipped by 3 bases and J by 4 bases; unmatched bases: 2. The CDR3 is 14 residues long.